These T cell receptor beta chains were read from a single sample in a study of graft-versus-host responses after intestinal transplantation. Data came from immunoSEQ multiplex PCR; TCRdb stores just in-frame clones and leaves some out. In the table there are some 120,000 clones, approximately 92% of which are singletons. Their recognized antigens are unknown. Sequencing used unstimulated CD4+ T cells sorted from spleen or lymph node cells, obtained before transplant. These receptors were taken from a human donor who was the organ donor for an intestinal transplant. CDR3s include the opening cysteine and the closing phenylalanine or tryptophan. The D gene is left open where the match is weak. Where a row states a size, it is once, few, many or the class of an expanded clone; other rows omit it.

D	size	V	J	DNA	CDR3
-	-	TRBV5-4	TRBJ1-4	TGTGCCAGCAGCTTGGGGTCGGGGGATAATGAAAAACTGTTTTTT	CASSLGSGDNEKLFF
-	-	TRBV2	TRBJ1-1	TGTGCCAGCAATACGGAAATGAACACTGAAGCTTTCTTT	CASNTEMNTEAFF
-	few	TRBV5-6	TRBJ2-1	TGTGCCAGCACCCTCGGTGGGGGCTCCTACAATGAGCAGTTCTTC	CASTLGGGSYNEQFF
-	-	TRBV19	TRBJ2-5	TGTGCCACCCGCAAGAGCCGGGGGGAGACCCAGTACTTC	CATRKSRGETQYF
-	-	TRBV7-2	TRBJ2-3	TGTGCCAGCAGCTTAGTTGGTTCGGTGGATACGCAGTATTTT	CASSLVGSVDTQYF
TRBD1	-	TRBV29-1	TRBJ2-3	TGCAGCGGCCGGACAGGGGGACGAGATACGCAGTATTTT	CSGRTGGRDTQYF
TRBD2	-	TRBV7-8	TRBJ2-1	TGTGCCAGCAGCTTAGGGGGACTAGTTGTCAGCAATGAGCAGTTCTTC	CASSLGGLVVSNEQFF
TRBD1	-	TRBV6-5	TRBJ1-2	TGTGCCAGCAGACCCCTCCACAGGGGACAAGGCTACACCTTC	CASRPLHRGQGYTF
-	-	TRBV27	TRBJ1-5	TGTGCCAGCAGCTCAGGGGTCCGGGGCAATCAGCCCCAGCATTTT	CASSSGVRGNQPQHF
TRBD2	-	TRBV7-9	TRBJ2-5	TGTGCCAGCAGCTTCGGGGGGAAGGTAGCGGTGTACCAAGAGACCCAGTACTTC	CASSFGGKVAVYQETQYF
-	-	TRBV4-2	TRBJ2-7	TGTGCCAGCAGCGATTCGGGAGTAGGGTATCACTACGAGCAGTACTTC	CASSDSGVGYHYEQYF
-	-	TRBV19	TRBJ1-4	TGTGCCAGTAGTCTCCGACAGGATAGTAATGAAAAACTGTTTTTT	CASSLRQDSNEKLFF
TRBD1	-	TRBV27	TRBJ1-1	TGTGCCAGCAGTTTGCGGACAGGGGTAAACACTGAAGCTTTCTTT	CASSLRTGVNTEAFF
-	-	TRBV11-2	TRBJ1-1	TGTGCCAGCAGCTTAGGGCCGGGAGGGATACCTGAAGCTTTCTTT	CASSLGPGGIPEAFF
-	-	TRBV11-2	TRBJ2-1	TGTGCCAGCAGCCCGTACAATGAGCAGTTCTTC	CASSPYNEQFF
-	-	TRBV9	TRBJ2-1	TGTGCCAGCAGCCCCGGAGGTTGGGAAGGGTACAATGAGCAGTTCTTC	CASSPGGWEGYNEQFF
-	-	TRBV4-1	TRBJ1-2	TGCGCCAGCAGCCAAGTAAGGAAACAGGGAGGCTATGGCTACACCTTC	CASSQVRKQGGYGYTF
-	-	TRBV19	TRBJ2-7	TGTGCCAGCGCTATAACGACAGACACCTACGAGCAGTACTTC	CASAITTDTYEQYF
TRBD2	once	TRBV4-1	TRBJ2-7	TGCGCCAGCAGCCAAGGCCCTAGCGGGAGGAGTTCGTACGAGCAGTACTTC	CASSQGPSGRSSYEQYF
TRBD2	-	TRBV9	TRBJ2-5	TGTGCCAGCAGCGACGGACTAGCGGGAGTTTTGGGCCTCCAAGAGACCCAGTACTTC	CASSDGLAGVLGLQETQYF
TRBD2	-	TRBV5-1	TRBJ2-1	TGCGCCAGCAGCAGGGGACTAGCGGGAGACAATGAGCAGTTCTTC	CASSRGLAGDNEQFF
-	-	TRBV5-1	TRBJ2-5	TGCGCCAGCAGCTTCGAACAGGAGGGCTACGAGACCCAGTACTTC	CASSFEQEGYETQYF
-	-	TRBV7-2	TRBJ2-2	TGTGCCAGCGAATCACGACAGATTAACACCGGGGAGCTGTTTTTT	CASESRQINTGELFF
TRBD1	-	TRBV7-6	TRBJ1-5	TGTGCCAGCAGCTTAGGAGCGGGGGGAGGACAGGCCCATCAGCCCCAGCATTTT	CASSLGAGGGQAHQPQHF
-	-	TRBV6-1	TRBJ1-2	TGTGCCAGCAGTGAAGTCCCGAGGGCTAACTATGGCTACACCTTC	CASSEVPRANYGYTF
-	once	TRBV14	TRBJ1-2	TGTGCCAGCAGCCAAGGGCCGAGGCAGGCGAGCTATGGCTACACCTTC	CASSQGPRQASYGYTF
-	once	TRBV29-1	TRBJ2-6	TGCAGCGTTGAGGAGTCTGGGGCCAACGTCCTGACTTTC	CSVEESGANVLTF
TRBD1	-	TRBV7-9	TRBJ1-5	TGTGCCAGCAGCCCACAGGGGATCCAGCCCCAGCATTTT	CASSPQGIQPQHF
-	-	TRBV7-2	TRBJ1-3	TGTGCCAGCAGCTTAGGAAACACCATATATTTT	CASSLGNTIYF
-	-	TRBV6-1	TRBJ2-1	TGTGCCAGCGGGAATGTCCTAGGGGGCTACAATGAGCAGTTCTTC	CASGNVLGGYNEQFF